The text below deals with one TCR beta chain. Its antigen has not been determined. Per-base quality was not reported, and no clone a single base away is much larger than it. The data were taken from a study of cytomegalovirus exposure and HLA in healthy donors (dated by TCRdb to about 2017). Notes on the research overall: An earlier analysis of roughly 610 of the donors reported 250 to 300 Gb of sequence data and 95 million to 140 million unique TCR beta sequences obtained from around 180 million T cells. In addition to the first cohort of 666 subjects, a separate validation cohort of 100 to 150 different subjects was used. Among some 410 genotyped donors of the cohort, an average of approximately 220,000 unique TCR beta nucleotide sequences was sequenced per donor, of which 15% to 20% were non-productive. In a later genetic analysis, genome-wide SNP genotypes for about three fifths of the roughly 670 donors were used, and that subset was treated as a discovery cohort. Class I and class II HLA loci were covered by the typing at four-digit resolution. To study patterns of TCR occurrence, a later analysis re-analyzed previously published TCR beta repertoires from 500 to 850 donors and added high-resolution HLA genotyping. The number of donors typed differed by locus, with 629-630 for A, B, C, DRB1 and DQB1, over 500 for DQA1, 600 to 610 for DPA1, and about 450 for DPB1. The study aimed to test whether signatures of past pathogen exposure could be identified by cataloging public T cell receptors. Among the approximately 400 genotyped donors, under 90% belonged to the genetic ancestry cluster associated with self-reported Caucasian donors. An earlier analysis of about 620 of the donors applied high-throughput TCR beta sequencing to assess whether each TCR beta V gene segment acted as functional or pseudogenic. Roughly 290 gigabases of sequencing data and approximately 91 million unique TCR sequences made up an early release that covered fewer than 650 HLA-typed donors. Roughly five DR-DQ haplotypes were treated as single units for association and clustering because of strong linkage in the cohort. All discovery cohort repertoires had been generated on a single sequencing platform. Donor age, sex, ethnicity and CMV serostatus were compiled alongside the repertoire data. The study profiled the T cell repertoires of hundreds of subjects by immunosequencing and related them to cytomegalovirus serostatus. Rather than using new phenotypic data, the later analysis identified candidate immune exposures from TCR beta sequences and from how often those sequences occurred across donors. The study combined high-throughput TCR immunosequencing, statistical association of individual TCRs with disease status, and machine learning to predict cytomegalovirus infection status. What the study reported, not specific to this receptor: An earlier analysis of 450 to 750 of the donors showed that most TCR beta V segments appeared in productive rearrangements either about 87% or about 30% of the time, which broadly matched IMGT annotations. Several of the top co-occurrence clusters appeared to be linked to parvovirus B19, influenza, CMV and Epstein-Barr virus, according to a later analysis. Because HLA typing was unavailable for some donors at each locus, only the typed subset was used in association tests. The cohort was sequenced for TCR beta chains only, and without alpha or paired-chain data the features that could be detected were limited. At a false discovery rate of 0.05, a later analysis linked around 17,000 TCR beta sequences to specific HLA alleles. Compared with the approximately 670-donor mean, donors in an Asian-associated ancestry cluster had fewer N-insertions in productive TCRs, according to a later genetic analysis. A further reported finding was that TCR beta sequences accurately predicted the HLA-A and HLA-B alleles for most subjects in the first cohort. Compared with equally common non-associated chains, HLA-associated TCR beta chains in a later analysis were more clonally expanded and had lower generation probabilities. Linkage disequilibrium might explain the correlated functional status among segregating V segments, but an unknown experimental factor could not be ruled out. A total of around 150 TCR beta chains were listed by the study as associated with cytomegalovirus. The 87-base-pair reads could not distinguish some IMGT-functional V segments, including TRBV6-2 and TRBV6-3, so those segments were excluded. It was suggested by the authors that the approach could potentially be generalized to other disease states and immunological phenotypes. A later genetic analysis associated a missense DCLRE1C variant with V-gene and J-gene trimming of TCR beta chains, and an independent cohort replicated the association. The classifier was reported to diagnose cytomegalovirus status with high specificity and sensitivity in both the original cohort and the validation cohort. In a later analysis, the rate of TCR association differed among HLA loci, with DRB1 alleles having the most associated TCRs and HLA-C alleles having the fewest. The only immune exposure information available for the cohort was CMV serostatus. In vitro tests confirmed that a few of the cytomegalovirus-associated TCR beta chains recognize cytomegalovirus antigens. According to a later analysis, most CMV-associated TCR beta chains appeared to be HLA-restricted, and the HLA associations seemed to be driven largely by CMV exposure. Most TCR sequences were seen in very few donors, while some public TCRs were found in many individuals. A group of highly shared sequence variants was considered likely to be a technical artifact of the sequencing pipeline. Strong co-occurrence of HLA alleles, especially DR and DQ, made assigning TCR associations to individual alleles difficult. The presence/absence analyses assumed that sequencing depth was roughly uniform across donors, and that assumption may not be true. Seventeen rarely observed V segments, including chromosome 9 orphons, were excluded from the earlier analysis of a few hundred of the donors because counts were too low.

The library was prepared using the immunoSEQ multiplex PCR assay. A mixture of 60 forward primers for TCR Vbeta segments and 13 reverse primers for TCR Jbeta segments was used in the multiplex PCR. The CDR3 region of rearranged TCR beta genes was amplified from genomic DNA with a multiplex PCR assay. The Illumina HiSeq System was used to sequence the amplified TCR beta libraries as 87-base-pair reads. Regarding the original processing steps: A later analysis counted approximately 84 million unique TCR beta chains across the 650 to 700 repertoires, and about 10 million of these chains were shared by at least two donors. Raw reads were error-corrected and collapsed into unique sequences by a nearest-neighbor algorithm in which closely related sequences were merged to remove PCR and sequencing errors. V, D and J gene segments were assigned by aligning CDR3 sequences to IMGT reference sequences. Each retained sequence needed at least a six-nucleotide match to both a V gene segment and a J gene segment. Rearrangements were called productive when the CDR3 lacked stop codons and stayed in frame with V and J; all others were non-productive. Following IMGT convention, CDR3 was defined as the stretch from the second conserved V-encoded cysteine up to the conserved J-encoded phenylalanine. Sequences without an unambiguous match to a single V gene segment were excluded from the earlier analysis of over 500 of the donors. An earlier analysis of 587 of the donors classified V segments as functional when productive rearrangements were above 56.7% and as segregating when the standard deviation between donors was above 5%. A statistical classification framework was built to diagnose cytomegalovirus status from the catalog of TCR beta chain sequences. V and J gene assignment, in a later analysis, came from comparing TCR nucleotide sequences with IMGT/GENE-DB human TR gene sequences. The TCRdist pipeline was used in a later analysis to assign CDR3 sequences and most-parsimonious VDJ recombination scenarios. In a later analysis, each TCR beta chain was defined by its CDR3 amino acid sequence together with its V-gene family, and reads lacking a unique V-gene family were excluded. To address suspected cross-contamination and a sequencing artifact, a later analysis removed some 620 highly shared, low-generation-probability nucleotide sequences. For each public chain, a later analysis derived a clonal expansion index from normalized ranks of inferred template counts within each repertoire. Generation probabilities in a later analysis came from a VDJ recombination model fitted to out-of-frame rearrangements, and those results were checked against IGoR. In a later analysis, TCR-TCR, TCR-HLA and TCR-CMV co-occurrence was scored with hypergeometric tests, and a repertoire-size bias correction was applied to TCR pairs. False discovery rates were estimated in a later analysis by permuting HLA or CMV assignments 20 times. In a later analysis, co-occurring TCRs were grouped using DBSCAN, with TCRdist sequence similarity added in when clustering inside HLA-allele-positive subsets. Repertoires with fewer than 30,000 or more than 120,000 public chains, plus five repertoires with anomalous nucleotide sharing, were excluded from co-occurrence clustering. Held by TCRdb, this immuneACCESS table contains in-frame sequences only and omits some clones. Under half of the omission traces to an unresolved V gene where checked; the cause of the rest is unknown. V and J calls and clone size follow that table, whereas D and trimming were derived from the DNA. This sample lists roughly 160,000 clones; 80% to 85% were detected once. Around 0.37% of the sample is held by the ten biggest clonotypes.

The CDR3, from cysteine to phenylalanine, totals 15 residues. This entry keeps only the CDR3 DNA: 45 bases, framed from base 1. Sequences SSHAT (CDR1) and FNYEAQ (CDR2) are obtained from the germline V gene (reference sequence). Trimming removed 5 bases from V and 0 bases from J; the gene matches leave 4 bases unexplained. The cohort consisted of 600 to 700 healthy bone marrow donors. All cohort members were sampled while nominally healthy, although unrecorded immune exposures were likely present. The donor was CMV seronegative and was included in the group of a few hundred seronegative cohort members. Every donor gave a peripheral blood sample, and the peripheral blood mononuclear cells from that sample were used for TCR beta sequencing. Genomic DNA extraction from the blood cell samples was performed with the Qiagen DNeasy Blood Extraction Kit.

This receptor chain uses TRBV7-7 and TRBJ2-7; TRBD2 agrees with 10 junctional bases. The receptor's source is a boy between 2 and 10 years old in good health and CMV-seronegative. Sequencing used PBMCs. The CDR3 corresponds to CASSAGLADSYEQYF. The bases are TGTGCCAGCAGCGCAGGACTAGCGGACTCCTACGAGCAGTACTTC.